The source of this T cell receptor beta chain is a study of blood T cell repertoires in COVID-19 (dated by TCRdb to about 2020). Notes on the research overall: Samples covering the acute and convalescent phases of COVID-19 were provided by collaborators in the United States, Italy and Spain. Nearly every sample came with metadata listing a de-identified subject ID, COVID-19 status, age in years and sex. The repertoires were released in a freely available public database meant as a resource for research on the immune response to SARS-CoV-2. The samples were drawn from the first 160 participants of the ongoing ImmuneRACE study and from 1,200 or so subjects provided by 6 global collaborators. Deeply sampled blood TCRbeta repertoires from subjects exposed to, actively infected with, or recovered from COVID-19 were included in the dataset. Where available, HLA class I and class II types were obtained from metadata supplied by the sample provider rather than from assay-based typing. The material from the prospective study consisted of cDNA or gDNA derived from T cells, B-cell-depleted T cells, or PBMCs.

TCRbeta CDR3 regions were amplified from genomic DNA by means of the immunoSEQ Assay, a bias-controlled multiplex PCR. Under the source paper's analysis protocol: Within the assay, amplification of reference gene primers was used to estimate how many nucleated cells each sample contained. Sequence reads were collapsed and filtered to measure the absolute abundance of every unique TCRbeta CDR3 rearrangement. For each sample, productive Simpson clonality was calculated by taking the square root of Simpson's diversity index across productive rearrangements. TCRdb retrieved this table from immuneACCESS and kept in-frame rearrangements only. Not all clones are present; in checked studies, unresolved V genes account for under half, and no reason is known for the remainder. The DNA was the basis for D and trimming; V, J and clone size are from that table. The sample table contains about 210,000 clones; only one count was recorded for roughly four fifths of them. About 9% of the sample goes to the ten largest clones.

In the prospective study, participants were about 18 to 100 years old, resided in under 30 geographic areas of the United States, and were enrolled through a virtual design. In the prospective study, cohorts were assigned on the basis of participant-reported clinical history obtained from a screening survey and a study questionnaire. Recovered participants in ImmuneRACE Cohort 3 were defined by two consecutive negative NP/OP PCR tests, clearance by a healthcare professional, or resolution of symptoms. Mobile phlebotomists in the prospective study collected whole blood, serum and a nasopharyngeal or oropharyngeal swab from every participant. Over a roughly 2-month period, participants in the prospective study had the option of providing additional blood draws and questionnaires. Before DNA extraction, prospective study blood samples were shipped either frozen or at room temperature. Worth noting for this clone: Which antigen it targets is not known. Base-call qualities are not available, and no considerably larger clone is one nucleotide away.

Findings and caveats that apply to the study as a whole: The amount of clinical and demographic metadata varied by source and participant and was provided uncurated.

Taken from cysteine to phenylalanine, the CDR3 has 17 residues. The CDR3 DNA has 51 bases and is translated from base 1. Relative to germline, V is missing 5 bases and J is missing 4 bases, with 11 bases of the junction outside any gene match. CDR1 LNHNV and CDR2 YYDKDF are derived from the germline V gene (reference sequence). The sample taken for sequencing was PBMCs or T cells enriched from blood (not recorded which). The clonotype was recovered from a middle-aged man who had recovered from COVID-19. Rearrangement joined TRBV15 to TRBJ1-2; 12 of the junction bases match TRBD1. The CDR3 is CATSPNRGTGGGYGYTF. The DNA sequence is given as TGTGCCACCAGCCCCAATCGGGGGACAGGGGGCGGCTATGGCTACACCTTC.